A single sample gave rise to the 24 T cell receptor beta chains below, sequenced in a study of blood T cell repertoires in COVID-19. The table came from immunoSEQ multiplex PCR; TCRdb's copy has only in-frame clones and leaves some out. This sample has some 160,000 clones, with around four fifths found just once. Sequencing was performed on peripheral blood. These TCRs come from a woman of 80 years or more with COVID-19, enrolled during active disease.

There are a few counts of this clone. The V and J genes are TRBV5-1 and TRBJ1-4; TRBD1 matches 9 bases. Trimming took 4 bases from V and 8 from J; bases not matched to a gene: 12. This CDR3 is built from 16 residues. CDR1 SGHRS and CDR2 YFSETQ come from the germline V gene. CDR3 sequence (DNA): TGCGCCAGCAGCCCTCAAGGGGGACAGGGAGGAGAAAAACTGTTTTTT. Protein product: CASSPQGGQGGEKLFF.

The J gene is TRBJ2-3, the V gene TRBV9; 7 nucleotides line up with TRBD2. The germline V gene has CDR1 SGDLS and CDR2 YYNGEE. Trimming took 3 bases from V and 6 from J; bases not matched to a gene: 10. The length of the CDR3 is 15 residues. The CDR3 protein is CASSAMGGSEDTQYF. The CDR3 DNA reads as TGTGCCAGCAGCGCCATGGGCGGGAGTGAGGATACGCAGTATTTT.

As for this clone: This same CDR3 is encoded by further DNA sequences in the sample. This chain connects TRBV9 to TRBJ2-5, with 8 bases lining up with TRBD1. The CDR3 is made up of 14 amino acids. Germline-derived CDR1 and CDR2 are SGDLS and YYNGEE. With 4 bases clipped from V and 1 base from J, the junction kept 3 bases outside the gene matches. CDR3 nucleotides: TGTGCCAGCAGCCCTCAGGGGGCCCAAGAGACCCAGTACTTC. Its protein product is CASSPQGAQETQYF.

The V call is TRBV3-1 (or the pseudogene TRBV3-2), the J call TRBJ1-1; tentatively, D is TRBD1 (6 bases). Germline CDR1 and CDR2: LGHDT and YNNKEL (reference sequence). V lost 1 base to trimming and J lost 2 bases, with 14 bases between them. This CDR3 region has 16 residues. The CDR3 bases are TGTGCCAGCAGCCAAGGTAGACAGGTCGCTAACACTGAAGCTTTCTTT. Translating it yields CASSQGRQVANTEAFF.

The count of this clone is one. This rearrangement joins TRBV11-2 to TRBJ2-7, with TRBD2 matching 7 bases. Unmatched junction bases numbered 7, after V lost 6 bases and J lost 2 bases. The CDR3 is 14 residues long. Germline V gene data show CDR1 as SGHAT and CDR2 as FQNNGV. The CDR3 nucleotides read TGTGCCAGCAGTCGCGGGAGTAGTACCTACGAGCAGTACTTC. Its translation: CASSRGSSTYEQYF.

The rearrangement links TRBV5-4 to TRBJ2-7; TRBD1 matches 7 bases. There are 15 residues in the CDR3. V dropped 0 bases and J dropped 4; count of bases not matched to a gene: 7. Per the germline V gene, CDR1 is SGHNT and CDR2 is YYREEE (reference sequence). CDR3 region: CASSLGQGRGYEQYF. Here the CDR3 DNA reads TGTGCCAGCAGCTTGGGACAGGGCCGCGGATACGAGCAGTACTTC.

The chain has TRBV6-6 and TRBJ2-7; D gene unclear. This CDR3 comprises 12 residues. Trimming shortened V by 6 bases and J by 0 bases, and 6 bases separated the two germline ends. Germline V gene data show CDR1 as MNHNY and CDR2 as SVGAGI (reference sequence). The CDR3 nucleotides are TGTGCCAGCAGGTCGGTCTCCTACGAGCAGTACTTC. It specifies CASRSVSYEQYF.

The sample holds one count of this clone. V usage is TRBV10-3 and J usage is TRBJ2-1; D gene unclear. The germline CDR1 and CDR2 sequences are ENHRY and SYGVKD. The germline V and J ends were trimmed by 5 bases and 7 bases, with 6 bases remaining between them. CDR3 length: 11 residues. The CDR3 region has the DNA TGTGCCATCAGTCGAGCGAATGAGCAGTTCTTC. Protein product: CAISRANEQFF.

The chain links TRBV4-1 to TRBJ1-1; no clear D gene. Germline V gene data show CDR1 as MGHRA and CDR2 as YSYEKL. With 4 bases removed from V and 7 bases from J, the gap between germline ends came to 13 bases. This CDR3 is built from 13 residues. This CDR3 is CASSLAVESEAFF. CDR3 sequence (DNA): TGCGCCAGCAGCCTCGCGGTCGAGAGTGAAGCTTTCTTT.

The chain combines TRBV6-5 with TRBJ1-2; D might be TRBD1 (6 bases). The V and J ends lost 1 base and 4 bases respectively, with 10 bases between them. Germline CDR1 and CDR2: MNHEY and SVGAGI. The CDR3 extends over 14 amino acids. The CDR3 DNA reads as TGTGCCAGCAGTTACTTACAGGGTCTCTATGGCTACACCTTC. Amino acid sequence: CASSYLQGLYGYTF.

The chain links TRBV25-1 to TRBJ2-7; the D gene is possibly TRBD2 (6 bases). Between the trimmed V and J ends, which lost 7 bases and 4 bases, there was a span of 14 bases. The CDR3 loop spans 13 amino acids. Germline V gene sequence: CDR1 MGHDK, CDR2 SYGVNS. In DNA, the CDR3 is TGTGCCAGCACCGCTGGGGGGTCGTACGAGCAGTACTTC. This gives the protein CASTAGGSYEQYF.

The rearrangement uses TRBV27 and TRBJ2-7; 12 nucleotides line up with TRBD2. Trimming cost V 6 bases and J 6 bases; bases outside gene matches: 3. Germline CDR1 MNHEY, CDR2 SMNVEV (reference sequence). This CDR3 has 13 amino acids. DNA for the CDR3: TGTGCCAGCAGATCTAGCGGGAGGGGCGAGCAGTACTTC. Residues: CASRSSGRGEQYF.

The V gene is TRBV20-1, the J gene TRBJ2-7; 7 positions match TRBD1. The V gene end was trimmed by 4 bases and the J gene end by 9 bases; junction bases not matched to a gene: 6. This CDR3 is 11 amino acids long. Germline V gene data show CDR1 as DFQATT and CDR2 as SNEGSKA (reference sequence). The CDR3 coding sequence is TGCAGTGCTACCGACAGGGTTGGGCAGTACTTC. Protein sequence: CSATDRVGQYF.

This chain joins TRBV6-6 and TRBJ2-1; D perhaps matches TRBD2 (5 bases). CDR1 MNHNY and CDR2 SVGAGI come from the germline V gene (reference sequence). The CDR3 covers 16 residues. V was shortened by 7 bases and J by 0 bases, with 16 bases between the two germline ends. The CDR3: CASTRHPGSSYNEQFF. The CDR3 DNA sequence: TGTGCCAGCACCAGACATCCGGGGAGCTCCTACAATGAGCAGTTCTTC.

This rearrangement joins TRBV6-6 to TRBJ2-5, with TRBD1 identical over 9 bases. The junction had 3 bases not matched to a gene; V was cut back by 2 bases and J by 5 bases. This CDR3 has 14 amino acids. Germline lookup yields CDR1 MNHNY and CDR2 SVGAGI (reference sequence). The CDR3 spells CASSYAGQGETQYF. Here the CDR3 DNA reads TGTGCCAGCAGTTACGCGGGACAGGGTGAGACCCAGTACTTC.

This chain uses TRBV18 with TRBJ1-1, with D possibly being TRBD1 (5 bases). CDR3 length: 15 amino acids. V was pared by 3 bases and J by 1 base, with 12 bases between. CDR1 and CDR2 from the germline V gene are KGHSH and LQKENI. CDR3: CASSPEWGTNTEAFF. In nucleotides, the CDR3 is TGTGCCAGCTCACCGGAATGGGGCACGAACACTGAAGCTTTCTTT. Variable domain in full (rest from reference TRBV18 and TRBJ1-1): NAGVMQNPRHLVRRRGQEARLRCSPMKGHSHVYWYRQLPEEGLKFMVYLQKENIIDESGMPKERFSAEFPKEGPSILRIQQVVRGDSAAYFCASSPEWGTNTEAFFGQGTRLTVV.

This CDR3 reads CASVLAGGNEQFF. Here the CDR3 DNA reads TGTGCCAGCGTCCTAGCGGGAGGCAATGAGCAGTTCTTC. The chain employs TRBV6-5 and TRBJ2-1; 11 nucleotides agree with TRBD2. The CDR3 consists of 13 residues. Trimming cost V 8 bases and J 6 bases; bases outside gene matches: 3. Per germline, CDR1 MNHEY and CDR2 SVGAGI.

The chain is built from TRBV11-2 and TRBJ1-2; 8 bases are a match to TRBD1. CDR1 SGHAT and CDR2 FQNNGV come from the germline V gene. This CDR3 comprises 14 residues. J was trimmed by 7 bases and V by 0 bases; bases with no gene match: 4. The CDR3 here is CASSLDHGTGGYTF. CDR3 DNA: TGTGCCAGCAGCTTAGATCATGGGACAGGTGGCTACACCTTC.

This clone was recorded once. This chain joins TRBV6-6 and TRBJ2-5; 9 bases align to TRBD2. Germline V CDR1 and CDR2: MNHNY, SVGAGI (reference sequence). The CDR3 is made up of 19 amino acids. J gave up 1 base and V 5 bases, and 17 bases lay outside the gene matches. CDR3 amino acids: CASSPSLGAGGGAQETQYF. The CDR3 bases are TGTGCCAGCAGTCCATCCTTGGGGGCCGGCGGGGGGGCCCAAGAGACCCAGTACTTC.

The chain combines TRBV2 with TRBJ2-5, with TRBD1 as a possible D gene (6 bases). With 2 bases removed from V and 4 bases from J, the gap between germline ends came to 14 bases. The CDR3 extends over 15 amino acids. CDR1 and CDR2 (germline): SNHLY, FYNNEI. CDR3 coding DNA: TGTGCCAGCAGTGAAAGTGGGGGCATGGGAGAGACCCAGTACTTC. Its protein is CASSESGGMGETQYF.

This chain connects TRBV7-3 to TRBJ2-6; TRBD2 is a possible D gene (5 bases). The CDR3 is 16 amino acids. Deletions cut 0 bases from V and 4 bases from J, with 10 bases between. CDR1 SGHTA and CDR2 FQGTGA come from the germline V gene. CDR3 sequence: CASSLTRGDGANVLTF. As DNA, the CDR3 is TGTGCCAGCAGCTTAACCCGGGGAGACGGGGCCAACGTCCTGACTTTC.

The chain recombines TRBV18 with TRBJ2-5, with 15 bases aligning to TRBD2. There are 16 residues in the CDR3. From germline, CDR1 is KGHSH and CDR2 LQKENI. V lost 3 bases and J lost 5; bases outside the gene matches: 4. In DNA, the CDR3 is TGTGCCAGCTCACCCGGACTAGCGGGAGGGGAGGAGACCCAGTACTTC. It encodes CASSPGLAGGEETQYF.

The V call is TRBV28, the J call TRBJ1-5; D may be TRBD1 (5 bases). Trimming stripped 8 bases from V and 6 bases from J, with 14 bases between. This CDR3 spans 13 amino acids. CDR1 and CDR2 from the germline V gene are MDHEN and SYDVKM. In nucleotides, the CDR3 is TGTGCCAGCGGTGGAGGGGCGGCTCAGCCCCAGCATTTT. Translation gives CASGGGAAQPQHF. The entire variable domain, with the rest obtained from reference TRBV28 and TRBJ1-5, is as follows: DVKVTQSSRYLVKRTGEKVFLECVQDMDHENMFWYRQDPGLGLRLIYFSYDVKMKEKGDIPEGYSVSREKKERFSLILESASTNQTSMYLCASGGGAAQPQHFGDGTRLSIL.

V usage is TRBV15 and J usage is TRBJ2-5; no definite D call. CDR3 length: 14 amino acids. Germline-derived CDR1 and CDR2 are LNHNV and YYDKDF (reference sequence). V lost 7 bases, J lost 5 bases, and 17 bases lay in between. CDR3 residues: CATTLSRGSETQYF. The CDR3 DNA reads TGTGCCACCACCCTCAGTCGTGGTTCGGAGACCCAGTACTTC.